The source of this TCR beta chain is a study of cytomegalovirus exposure and HLA in healthy donors (dated by TCRdb to 2015 to 2018). At the level of the whole study: An earlier analysis of several hundred of the donors reported about 260 Gb of sequence data and around 110 million unique TCR beta sequences obtained from about 179 million T cells. HLA typing included class I and class II loci at four-digit resolution. To study patterns of TCR occurrence, a later analysis re-analyzed previously published TCR beta repertoires from 666 donors and added high-resolution HLA genotyping. The study aimed to test whether cataloging public T cell receptors could reveal signatures of past pathogen exposure. The number of donors typed differed by locus, with roughly 629-640 for A, B, C, DRB1 and DQB1, roughly 520 for DQA1, under 610 for DPA1, and approximately 470 for DPB1. The study used immunosequencing to profile the T cell repertoires of more than 650 subjects and linked those repertoires to cytomegalovirus serostatus. High-throughput TCR immunosequencing, statistical association of individual TCRs with disease status, and machine learning were combined to predict cytomegalovirus infection status. All discovery cohort repertoires had been generated on a single sequencing platform. A later genetic analysis used genome-wide SNP genotypes for about three fifths of the roughly 700 donors, treating that subset as a discovery cohort. Across 300 to 500 genotyped donors of the cohort, an average of roughly 230,000 unique TCR beta nucleotide sequences per donor were sequenced, and approximately 19% of those sequences were non-productive. To decide whether each TCR beta V gene segment behaved as functional or pseudogenic, an earlier analysis of 587 of the donors relied on high-throughput TCR beta sequencing. Because of strong linkage in the cohort, four or five DR-DQ haplotypes were treated as single units for association and clustering. Donor age, sex, ethnicity and CMV serostatus were compiled alongside the repertoire data. Rather than drawing on any new phenotypic data, the later analysis identified candidate immune exposures from TCR beta sequences and the way those sequences occurred across donors. Besides the first cohort of approximately 670 subjects, a separate validation cohort made up of 120 different subjects was used. About 280 gigabases of sequencing data and 75 million to 85 million unique TCR sequences made up an early release that covered approximately 620 HLA-typed donors. The genetic ancestry cluster associated with self-reported Caucasian donors included 81% of the roughly 380 genotyped donors.

The trim is 0 bases for V and 2 bases for J, with a gap of 8 bases between the germline ends. The CDR3, cysteine through phenylalanine, is 14 amino acids long. The only DNA kept is the CDR3, 42 bases in frame from the first base. The germline V gene specifies SGDLS as CDR1 and YYNGEE as CDR2. Library preparation used the immunoSEQ multiplex PCR assay. A mixture of 60 forward primers for TCR Vbeta segments and 13 reverse primers for TCR Jbeta segments was used in the multiplex PCR. A multiplex PCR assay on genomic DNA amplified the CDR3 region of rearranged TCR beta genes. On the Illumina HiSeq System, the amplified TCR beta libraries were sequenced as 87-base-pair reads. Concerning the study's data processing: Across the 670 or so repertoires, a later analysis counted 80 million or so unique TCR beta chains, roughly 11 million of which were shared by at least two donors. A nearest-neighbor algorithm error-corrected the raw reads and collapsed the reads into unique sequences, merging closely related sequences to remove PCR and sequencing errors. CDR3 sequences were aligned to IMGT reference sequences to assign V, D and J gene segments. For a sequence to be retained, a match of at least six nucleotides was required to both a V gene segment and a J gene segment. Rearrangements were classified as productive when the CDR3 lacked stop codons and remained in frame with V and J, and all other rearrangements were classified as non-productive. Following IMGT convention, CDR3 was defined as the stretch from the second conserved V-encoded cysteine to the conserved J-encoded phenylalanine. In an earlier analysis of 550 to 650 of the donors, sequences lacking an unambiguous match to a single V gene segment were excluded. In an earlier analysis of 587 of the donors, V segments were called functional above 56.7% productive rearrangements and were called segregating when the between-donor standard deviation exceeded 5%. A statistical classification framework was built for diagnosing cytomegalovirus status from the catalog of TCR beta chain sequences. A later analysis assigned V and J genes by comparing TCR nucleotide sequences with IMGT/GENE-DB human TR gene sequences. In a later analysis, CDR3 sequences and most-parsimonious VDJ recombination scenarios were assigned using the TCRdist pipeline. In a later analysis, each TCR beta chain was defined by its CDR3 amino acid sequence together with its V-gene family, and reads without a unique V-gene family were excluded. In a later analysis, approximately 640 highly shared, low-generation-probability nucleotide sequences were removed to address suspected cross-contamination and a sequencing artifact. For each public chain, a later analysis derived a clonal expansion index from normalized ranks of inferred template counts within each repertoire. A later analysis computed generation probabilities with a VDJ recombination model fitted to out-of-frame rearrangements, and checked the results against IGoR. In a later analysis, TCR-TCR, TCR-HLA and TCR-CMV co-occurrence was scored with hypergeometric tests, and a repertoire-size bias correction was applied to TCR pairs. False discovery rates were estimated in a later analysis by permuting HLA or CMV assignments 20 times. In a later analysis, co-occurring TCRs were grouped using DBSCAN, and TCRdist sequence similarity was added for clustering within HLA-allele-positive subsets. Repertoires with fewer than 30,000 or more than 120,000 public chains were left out of co-occurrence clustering, as were about 5 repertoires with anomalous nucleotide sharing. This immuneACCESS table, as held by TCRdb, lists in-frame sequences with V and J called but not all clones. Of the missing ones, under half trace to an unresolved V gene in checked studies; the others have no known cause. The DNA gave D and trimming, while V, J and clone size come from that table. This sample holds some 180,000 clones; 82% were observed only once. Clones ranked in the top ten supply about 1.5% of the sample.

This clone appeared a single time. Its antigen target is currently unknown. No quality values exist for individual bases; no much larger clone is one base distant. In total, 666 healthy bone marrow donors made up the cohort. At the time of sampling, all cohort members were nominally healthy, though unrecorded immune exposures were likely present. The donor was CMV seronegative and was included in the group of hundreds of seronegative cohort members. A peripheral blood sample was collected from each donor, and TCR beta sequencing was performed on peripheral blood mononuclear cells. The Qiagen DNeasy Blood Extraction Kit was used to extract genomic DNA from the blood cell samples. The research as a whole found: A later analysis found that most CMV-associated TCR beta chains appeared HLA-restricted, with HLA associations seemingly driven largely by CMV exposure. An association between a missense DCLRE1C variant and V-gene and J-gene trimming of TCR beta chains was found in a later genetic analysis and replicated in an independent cohort. The authors suggested that the approach could potentially be generalized to other disease states and immunological phenotypes. In an earlier analysis of approximately 590 of the donors, most TCR beta V segments were observed in productive rearrangements about 90% or about 30% of the time, broadly matching IMGT annotations. A further reported finding was that TCR beta sequences accurately predicted the HLA-A and HLA-B alleles for most subjects in the first cohort. Assigning TCR associations to individual alleles was difficult when HLA alleles, especially DR and DQ, strongly co-occurred. A later analysis associated about 16,000 TCR beta sequences with specific HLA alleles at a false discovery rate of 0.05. Because HLA typing was unavailable for some donors at each locus, only the typed subset was used in association tests. A later genetic analysis reported fewer N-insertions in productive TCRs among donors in an Asian-associated ancestry cluster than the roughly 620-donor mean. The only immune exposure information available for the cohort was CMV serostatus. Most TCR sequences were observed very rarely across donors, whereas some public TCRs were present in many individuals. Some IMGT-functional V segments, including TRBV6-2 and TRBV6-3, could not be distinguished by the 87-base-pair reads and were therefore excluded. Because counts were too low, around 18 rarely observed V segments, including chromosome 9 orphons, were left out of the earlier analysis of over 550 of the donors. A few of the identified cytomegalovirus-associated TCR beta chains were confirmed in vitro to be specific for cytomegalovirus antigens. A cluster of highly shared sequence variants was judged likely to be a technical artifact of the sequencing pipeline. Only TCR beta chains were sequenced in this cohort, and the absence of alpha or paired-chain data limited detectable features. Presence/absence analyses assumed roughly uniform sequencing depth across donors, an assumption that may not hold. In both the original and validation cohorts, the classifier was reported to diagnose cytomegalovirus status with high specificity and sensitivity. In a later analysis, TCR association rates were found to vary across HLA loci, with the most associated TCRs seen for DRB1 alleles and the fewest for HLA-C alleles. In a later analysis, HLA-associated TCR beta chains showed more clonal expansion and lower generation probabilities than non-associated chains that were equally common. The study listed approximately 150 TCR beta chains as associated with cytomegalovirus. Linkage disequilibrium might explain the correlated functional status among segregating V segments, but an unknown experimental factor could not be excluded. According to a later analysis, parvovirus B19, influenza, CMV and Epstein-Barr virus appeared linked to several top co-occurrence clusters.

The chain is encoded by TRBV9 joined to TRBJ1-1, with no confidently assigned D gene. Sequenced material: PBMCs. The source is a man aged 40-49 years in good health and CMV-seronegative. The DNA is as follows: TGTGCCAGCAGCGTAGGAACGGTTAACACTGAAGCTTTCTTT. It encodes CASSVGTVNTEAFF.